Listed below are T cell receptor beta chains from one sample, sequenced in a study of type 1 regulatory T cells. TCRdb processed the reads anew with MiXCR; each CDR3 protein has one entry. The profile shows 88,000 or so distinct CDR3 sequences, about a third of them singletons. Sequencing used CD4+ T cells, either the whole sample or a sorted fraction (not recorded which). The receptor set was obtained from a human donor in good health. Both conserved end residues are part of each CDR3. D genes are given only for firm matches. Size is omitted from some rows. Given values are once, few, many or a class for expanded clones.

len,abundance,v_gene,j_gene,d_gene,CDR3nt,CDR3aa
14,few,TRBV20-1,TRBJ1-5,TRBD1,TGCAGTGCCACCTCAGGGACAGAAAATCAGCCCCAGCATTTT,CSATSGTENQPQHF
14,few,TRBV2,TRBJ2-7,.,TGTGCCAGCCTCAGCGGTCCGGGAAACGACGAGCAGTACTTC,CASLSGPGNDEQYF
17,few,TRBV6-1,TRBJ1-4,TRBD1,TGTGCCAGCAGTGAATCCCCCCGCGGGACAGGGAATGAAAAACTGTTTTTT,CASSESPRGTGNEKLFF
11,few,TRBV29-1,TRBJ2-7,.,TGCAGCGTTGTAAAGTCCTCAGGGCAGTACTTC,CSVVKSSGQYF
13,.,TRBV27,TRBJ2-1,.,TGTGCCAGCAGTGGCGGGTGGTACAATGAGCAGTTCTTC,CASSGGWYNEQFF
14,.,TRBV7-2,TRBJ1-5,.,TGTGCCAGCAGCTTAGCGACGGACAATCAGCCCCAGCATTTT,CASSLATDNQPQHF
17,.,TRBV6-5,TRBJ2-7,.,TGTGCCAGCAGTTACTCGCTGCCACGGGAAAGCTCCTACGAGCAGTACTTC,CASSYSLPRESSYEQYF
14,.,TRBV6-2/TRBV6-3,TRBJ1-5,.,TGTGCCAGCAGTCAAGGACTAGCAACAGATACGCAGCATTTT,CASSQGLATDTQHF
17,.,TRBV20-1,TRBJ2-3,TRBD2,TGCAGTGCTAGAGACGGGACTAGCGGGAGGGCCACAGATACGCAGTATTTT,CSARDGTSGRATDTQYF
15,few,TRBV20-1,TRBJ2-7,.,TGCAGTGCTAGAGCGTGGAGGGTTAGCTCCTACGAGCAGTACTTC,CSARAWRVSSYEQYF
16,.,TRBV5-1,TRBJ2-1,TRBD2,TGCGCCAGCAGCTCTGGACTAGCGGGAGTTTCGGATGAGCAGTTCTTC,CASSSGLAGVSDEQFF
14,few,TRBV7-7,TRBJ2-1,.,TGTGCCAGCAGCCCCTTGTTACGCTACAATGAGCAGTTCTTC,CASSPLLRYNEQFF
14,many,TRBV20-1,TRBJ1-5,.,TGCAGTGCAAAAAGCGTGGTCTCGGGGATGTCCCAGCATTTT,CSAKSVVSGMSQHF
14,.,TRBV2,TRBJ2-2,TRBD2,TGTGCCAGCAGTGCAACTAGCGGGAGCGGGGAGCTGTTTTTT,CASSATSGSGELFF
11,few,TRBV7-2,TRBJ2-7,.,TGTGCAAGCGGCTTCGGGGTCGAGCAGTACTTC,CASGFGVEQYF
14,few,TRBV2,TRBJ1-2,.,TGTGCCAGCAGTAGAGAAGGGGTAATCTATGGCTACACCTTC,CASSREGVIYGYTF
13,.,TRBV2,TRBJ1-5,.,TGTGCCAGCAGAGTTCAGGGGAATCAGCCCCAGCATTTT,CASRVQGNQPQHF